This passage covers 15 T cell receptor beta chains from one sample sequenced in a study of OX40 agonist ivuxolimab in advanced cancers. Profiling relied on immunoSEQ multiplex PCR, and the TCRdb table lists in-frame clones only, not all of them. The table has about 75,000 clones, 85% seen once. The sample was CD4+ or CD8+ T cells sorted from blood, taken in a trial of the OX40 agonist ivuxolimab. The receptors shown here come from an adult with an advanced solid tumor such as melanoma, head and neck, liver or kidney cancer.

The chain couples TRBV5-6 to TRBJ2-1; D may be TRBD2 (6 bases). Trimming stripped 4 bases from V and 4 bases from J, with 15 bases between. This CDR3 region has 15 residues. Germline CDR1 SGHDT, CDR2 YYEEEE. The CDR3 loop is CASSPLGGAYNEQFF. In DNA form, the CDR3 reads TGTGCCAGCAGCCCTCTTGGCGGGGCTTACAATGAGCAGTTCTTC. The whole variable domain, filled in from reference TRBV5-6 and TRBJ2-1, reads DAGVTQSPTHLIKTRGQQVTLRCSPKSGHDTVSWYQQALGQGPQFIFQYYEEEERQRGNFPDRFSGHQFPNYSSELNVNALLLGDSALYLCASSPLGGAYNEQFFGPGTRLTVL.

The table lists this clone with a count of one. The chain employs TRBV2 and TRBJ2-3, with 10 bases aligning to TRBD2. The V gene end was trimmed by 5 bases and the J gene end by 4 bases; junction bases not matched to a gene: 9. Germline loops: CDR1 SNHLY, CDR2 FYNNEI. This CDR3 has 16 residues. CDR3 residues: CASSSPLAGEPDTQYF. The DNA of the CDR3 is TGTGCCAGCAGTTCTCCCCTAGCGGGAGAGCCAGATACGCAGTATTTT.

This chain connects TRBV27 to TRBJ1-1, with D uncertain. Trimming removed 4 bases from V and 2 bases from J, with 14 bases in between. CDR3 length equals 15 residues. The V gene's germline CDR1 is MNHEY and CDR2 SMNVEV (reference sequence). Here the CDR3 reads CASSSLGSRNTEAFF. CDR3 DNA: TGTGCCAGCAGTTCCCTGGGTAGCAGAAACACTGAAGCTTTCTTT.

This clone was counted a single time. In nucleotides, the CDR3 is TGCAGCGTTGATGGTCTTACGAACACCGGGGAGCTGTTTTTT. Its translation: CSVDGLTNTGELFF. The chain uses TRBV29-1 and TRBJ2-2, with D uncertain. Germline CDR1 is SQVTM and CDR2 is ANQGSEA. V shed 3 bases and J shed 0 bases, with 8 bases lying between them. This CDR3 spans 14 amino acids.

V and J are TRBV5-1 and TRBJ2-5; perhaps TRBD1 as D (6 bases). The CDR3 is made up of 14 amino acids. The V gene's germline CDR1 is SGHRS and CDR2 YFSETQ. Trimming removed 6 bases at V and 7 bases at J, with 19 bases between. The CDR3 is CASTLEGVSGTQYF. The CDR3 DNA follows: TGCGCCAGCACCCTCGAGGGGGTTTCCGGGACCCAGTACTTC.

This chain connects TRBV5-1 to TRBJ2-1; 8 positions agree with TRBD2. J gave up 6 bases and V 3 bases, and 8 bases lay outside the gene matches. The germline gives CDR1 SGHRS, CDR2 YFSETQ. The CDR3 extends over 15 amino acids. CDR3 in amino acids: CASSSGLAEINEQFF. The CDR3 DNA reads TGCGCCAGCAGCTCCGGACTAGCCGAAATCAATGAGCAGTTCTTC.

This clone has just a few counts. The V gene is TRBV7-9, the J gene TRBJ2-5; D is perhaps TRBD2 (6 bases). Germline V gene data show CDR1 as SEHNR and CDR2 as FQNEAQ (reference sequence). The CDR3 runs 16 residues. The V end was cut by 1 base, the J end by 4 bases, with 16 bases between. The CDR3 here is CASSLGGSGGIETQYF. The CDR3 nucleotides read TGTGCCAGCAGCTTAGGAGGTAGCGGTGGGATAGAGACCCAGTACTTC.

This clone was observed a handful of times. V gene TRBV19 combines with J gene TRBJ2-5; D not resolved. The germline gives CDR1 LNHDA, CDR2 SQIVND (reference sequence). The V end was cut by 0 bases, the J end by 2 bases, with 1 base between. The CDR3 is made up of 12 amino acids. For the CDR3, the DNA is TGTGCCAGTAGTATAGATCAAGAGACCCAGTACTTC. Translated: CASSIDQETQYF.

CDR3 in amino acids: CASSPRPSYEQYF. Written as DNA, the CDR3 is TGTGCCAGCAGCCCCCGCCCCAGCTACGAGCAGTACTTC. This chain joins TRBV11-2 and TRBJ2-7; D gene unclear. The CDR3 is 13 residues long. Germline V gene lookup returns CDR1 SGHAT and CDR2 FQNNGV. Trimming removed 5 bases from V and 3 bases from J, with 11 bases in between.

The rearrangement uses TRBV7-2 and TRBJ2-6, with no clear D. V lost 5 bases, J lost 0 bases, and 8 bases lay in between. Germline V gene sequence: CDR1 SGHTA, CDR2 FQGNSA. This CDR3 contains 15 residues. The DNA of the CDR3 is TGTGCCAGCAGCACCCGCGGCTCTGGGGCCAACGTCCTGACTTTC. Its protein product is CASSTRGSGANVLTF.

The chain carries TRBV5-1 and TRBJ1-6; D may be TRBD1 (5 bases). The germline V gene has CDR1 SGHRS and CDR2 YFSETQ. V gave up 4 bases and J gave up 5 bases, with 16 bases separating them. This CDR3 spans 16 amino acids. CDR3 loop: CASSPFGGANNSPLHF. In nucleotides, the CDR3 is TGCGCCAGCAGCCCCTTTGGAGGGGCTAATAATTCACCCCTCCACTTT.

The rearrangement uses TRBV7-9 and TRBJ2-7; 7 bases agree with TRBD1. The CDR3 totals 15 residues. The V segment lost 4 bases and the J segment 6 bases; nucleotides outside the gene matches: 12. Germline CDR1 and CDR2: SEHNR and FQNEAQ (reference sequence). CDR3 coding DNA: TGTGCCAGCAGCTCCCCCGGGACAGCAGTTCGCGAGCAGTACTTC. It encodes CASSSPGTAVREQYF.

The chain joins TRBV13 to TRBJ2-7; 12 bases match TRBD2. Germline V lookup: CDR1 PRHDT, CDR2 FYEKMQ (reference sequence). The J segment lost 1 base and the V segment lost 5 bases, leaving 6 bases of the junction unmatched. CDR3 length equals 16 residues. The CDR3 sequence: CASSPTGTSGSYEQYF. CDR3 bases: TGTGCCAGCAGCCCCACCGGGACTAGCGGGTCCTACGAGCAGTACTTC.

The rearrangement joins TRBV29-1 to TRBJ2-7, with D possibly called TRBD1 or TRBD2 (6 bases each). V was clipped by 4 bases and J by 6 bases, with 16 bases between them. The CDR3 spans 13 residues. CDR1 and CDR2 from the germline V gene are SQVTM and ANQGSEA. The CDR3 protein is CSVGRNREAEQYF. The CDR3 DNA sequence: TGCAGCGTTGGAAGGAACAGGGAGGCCGAGCAGTACTTC.

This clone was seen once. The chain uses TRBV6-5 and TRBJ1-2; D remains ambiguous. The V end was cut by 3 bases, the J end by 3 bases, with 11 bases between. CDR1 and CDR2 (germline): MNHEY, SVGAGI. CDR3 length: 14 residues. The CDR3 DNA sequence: TGTGCCAGCAGTTATGAGGACCGAGACTATGGCTACACCTTC. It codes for CASSYEDRDYGYTF.